Each of the 25 T cell receptor beta chains below was sequenced from the same sample in a study of OX40 agonist ivuxolimab in advanced cancers. Sequenced by immunoSEQ multiplex PCR; TCRdb stores in-frame clones only, minus some. Counted here are around 79,000 clones, around nine tenths occurring once; the ten biggest clones make up approximately 0.81%. Specimen: CD4+ or CD8+ T cells sorted from blood, collected in a trial of the OX40 agonist ivuxolimab. The receptor source for this set is an adult with an advanced solid tumor such as melanoma, head and neck, liver or kidney cancer.

The V call is TRBV20-1, the J call TRBJ2-1, with D unclear. Germline-derived CDR1 and CDR2 are DFQATT and SNEGSKA (reference sequence). V lost 3 bases, J lost 9 bases, and 6 bases lay in between. CDR3 length equals 10 residues. DNA for the CDR3: TGCAGTGCTAGGGACCGTGAGCAGTTCTTC. It codes for CSARDREQFF.

This clone was observed a handful of times. This chain uses TRBV6-1 with TRBJ2-7; D is possibly TRBD1 (5 bases). Germline V lookup: CDR1 MNHNS, CDR2 SASEGT. The V and J ends lost 4 bases and 7 bases respectively, with 8 bases between them. The CDR3 has 11 amino acids. The CDR3 sequence: CASSGYREQYF. CDR3 sequence (DNA): TGTGCCAGCAGTGGTTACAGGGAGCAGTACTTC.

Concerning this clone itself: The junction departs from the called germline gene at one end, perhaps through a read error. Different DNA sequences within this sample yield the same CDR3. The chain joins TRBV6-6 to TRBJ2-2, with 10 bases fitting TRBD1. The CDR3 covers 14 residues. Germline CDR1 and CDR2: MNHNY and SVGAGI (reference sequence). This CDR3 is CASSQGQGTGELFF. For the CDR3, the DNA is TGTGCCAGCAGTCAGGGACAGGGGACCGGGGAACTGTTTTTT.

The chain has TRBV29-1 and TRBJ2-3; D is possibly TRBD2 (5 bases). Germline CDR1 and CDR2: SQVTM and ANQGSEA. This CDR3 is built from 14 residues. V lost 4 bases to trimming and J lost 5 bases, with 16 bases between them. The CDR3 coding sequence is TGCAGCGTTGTCTTTGGACCGAGGGTAGATACGCAGTATTTT. Protein sequence: CSVVFGPRVDTQYF.

This chain joins TRBV6-1 and TRBJ2-2; D is possibly TRBD2 (6 bases). V was cut by 0 bases and J by 2 bases, with 10 bases left in between. The CDR3 covers 16 residues. CDR1 MNHNS and CDR2 SASEGT come from the germline V gene. The CDR3 region has the DNA TGTGCCAGCAGTGAAGCCGGGACTCGAAACACCGGGGAGCTGTTTTTT. Its protein is CASSEAGTRNTGELFF.

V usage is TRBV7-3 and J usage is TRBJ1-1; D not resolved. The CDR3 contains 13 residues. Germline V gene data show CDR1 as SGHTA and CDR2 as FQGTGA. V was shortened by 6 bases and J by 6 bases, with 14 bases between the two germline ends. DNA of the CDR3: TGTGCCAGCAGTTCTACTCGTAGCTCTGAAGCTTTCTTT. Translated, it gives CASSSTRSSEAFF.

The chain combines TRBV13 with TRBJ2-5, with D perhaps matching TRBD1 (6 bases). There are 15 residues in the CDR3. Per the germline V gene, CDR1 is PRHDT and CDR2 is FYEKMQ (reference sequence). The V and J ends lost 5 bases and 4 bases respectively, with 17 bases between them. The CDR3 spells CASSHEASRGETQYF. CDR3 nucleotides: TGTGCCAGCAGCCATGAGGCGAGCAGGGGAGAGACCCAGTACTTC. Drawing the rest from reference TRBV13 and TRBJ2-5, the complete variable domain is AAGVIQSPRHLIKEKRETATLKCYPIPRHDTVYWYQQGPGQDPQFLISFYEKMQSDKGSIPDRFSAQQFSDYHSELNMSSLELGDSALYFCASSHEASRGETQYFGPGTRLLVL.

The chain carries TRBV18 and TRBJ1-2, with TRBD1 identical over 7 bases. The CDR3 covers 15 residues. Germline CDR1 and CDR2: KGHSH and LQKENI. Trimming took 2 bases from V and 0 from J; bases not matched to a gene: 3. The CDR3 spells CASSPTGQANYGYTF. CDR3 sequence (DNA): TGTGCCAGCTCACCAACCGGACAGGCTAACTATGGCTACACCTTC.

The chain carries TRBV6-6 and TRBJ1-1; D uncertain. The CDR3 covers 11 residues. The germline CDR1 and CDR2 sequences are MNHNY and SVGAGI (reference sequence). The V and J ends lost 6 bases and 2 bases respectively, with 4 bases between them. The CDR3 is CASRPNTEAFF. The CDR3 nucleotides are TGTGCCAGCAGGCCCAACACTGAAGCTTTCTTT.

The chain links TRBV19 to TRBJ1-3; a possible D gene is TRBD1 (6 bases). This CDR3 is 13 amino acids long. Germline CDR1 reads LNHDA; CDR2 reads SQIVND (reference sequence). Deletions cut 9 bases from V and 4 bases from J, with 13 bases between. CDR3 region: CASIQGPGNTIYF. The CDR3 region has the DNA TGTGCCAGCATACAGGGTCCGGGAAACACCATATATTTT.

The sample holds a few counts of this clone. The chain links TRBV7-3 to TRBJ1-1, with D hard to call. The CDR3 sequence is 13 residues long. CDR1 SGHTA and CDR2 FQGTGA come from the germline V gene. Trimming pared 1 base from V and 4 bases from J, leaving 7 bases between. The CDR3 DNA is TGTGCCAGCAGCTTAATGGGGATCACTGAAGCTTTCTTT. Residues: CASSLMGITEAFF.

The chain links TRBV6-1 to TRBJ1-1, with D tentatively TRBD1 (6 bases). The CDR3 contains 16 residues. Looked up from germline, CDR1 is MNHNS and CDR2 is SASEGT. The V gene lost 2 bases and the J gene lost 0 bases, with 13 bases spanning the gap. The CDR3 DNA follows: TGTGCCAGCAGTGAAAGTTGGCGGGGGCTGAACACTGAAGCTTTCTTT. Amino acids: CASSESWRGLNTEAFF.

This chain joins TRBV2 and TRBJ1-1; TRBD1 is a possible D gene (5 bases). CDR3 length equals 13 residues. Germline CDR1 is SNHLY and CDR2 is FYNNEI. V was clipped by 5 bases and J by 3 bases, with 10 bases between them. The chain's CDR3 is CASSPGHYTEAFF. DNA for the CDR3: TGTGCCAGCAGTCCCGGACATTACACTGAAGCTTTCTTT.

The V gene is TRBV7-5, the J gene TRBJ1-5. TRBV7-5 is described as a pseudogene. The CDR3 runs 14 residues. CDR3 in DNA: TGTGCCAGCAGCTTAAATACGGAGAACCAGCCCCAGCATTTT. This encodes CASSLNTENQPQHF.

V is TRBV4-2 and J is TRBJ1-4; possible D gene TRBD1, 5 bases. CDR1 and CDR2 (germline): LGHNA, YNFKEQ. V lost 3 bases and J 6 bases, leaving 14 bases between the germline ends. The CDR3 has 15 residues. The DNA for the CDR3 is TGTGCCAGCAGCCAGAGGGAGGGAGGGGATGAAAAACTGTTTTTT. Its translation: CASSQREGGDEKLFF.

V is TRBV10-1 and J is TRBJ1-2; 11 bases fit TRBD1. Trimming at V came to 11 bases and at J to 0 bases, leaving 8 bases not matched to a gene. From germline, CDR1 is WNHNN and CDR2 SYGVQD (reference sequence). This CDR3 is 15 amino acids long. Here the CDR3 reads CAARGQGASNYGYTF. The CDR3 region has the DNA TGCGCCGCCCGAGGACAGGGGGCCTCTAACTATGGCTACACCTTC.

The genes are TRBV10-3 and TRBJ2-7; D possibly uses TRBD1 or TRBD2 (7 bases each). V lost 3 bases, J lost 7 bases, and 19 bases lay in between. Germline loops: CDR1 ENHRY, CDR2 SYGVKD. This CDR3 spans 15 amino acids. CDR3 in amino acids: CAISDSKGAGEEQYF. CDR3 DNA: TGTGCCATCAGTGATAGTAAGGGGGCGGGGGAAGAGCAGTACTTC.

V gene TRBV5-1 combines with J gene TRBJ2-1, with 7 bases aligning to TRBD2. Germline V CDR1 and CDR2: SGHRS, YFSETQ. This CDR3 is 16 amino acids long. J lost 6 bases, V lost 4 bases, and 13 bases had no gene match. The CDR3, as DNA: TGCGCCAGCAGCCTCGGCGGACTAGAGTATGGCAATGAGCAGTTCTTC. The encoded protein is CASSLGGLEYGNEQFF.

The chain is built from TRBV7-8 and TRBJ1-2; 7 nucleotides agree with TRBD1. J lost 2 bases, V lost 6 bases, and 9 bases had no gene match. The germline V gene has CDR1 SGHVS and CDR2 FQNEAQ. The CDR3 is 15 amino acids. The CDR3 loop is CASSSRTGANYGYTF. The DNA of the CDR3 is TGTGCCAGCAGTTCCAGGACAGGAGCGAACTATGGCTACACCTTC.

The genes are TRBV14 and TRBJ2-2; no reliable D call. Germline V gene lookup returns CDR1 SGHDN and CDR2 FVKESK. V lost 1 base and J 5 bases, leaving 11 bases between the germline ends. The CDR3 runs 15 residues. The CDR3 is CASSQVKGQTGELFF. CDR3 DNA: TGTGCCAGCAGCCAAGTAAAAGGGCAAACCGGGGAGCTGTTTTTT.

This clone has a single count. V gene TRBV11-2 combines with J gene TRBJ1-1; D gene uncertain. The CDR3 contains 14 residues. V was pared by 2 bases and J by 1 base, with 8 bases between. CDR1 and CDR2 (germline): SGHAT, FQNNGV. The CDR3: CASSLSAGNTEAFF. For the CDR3, the DNA is TGTGCCAGCAGCTTATCAGCGGGGAACACTGAAGCTTTCTTT.

There are a few counts of this clone. The chain has TRBV2 and TRBJ1-1; no reliable D call. CDR1 is SNHLY and CDR2 is FYNNEI in the germline V gene. The CDR3 has 12 residues. The V end lost 1 base, the J end lost 7 bases, and 7 bases lay between the germline ends. CDR3 sequence (DNA): TGTGCCAGCAGTGAAGGACGGGTTGAAGCTTTCTTT. Protein sequence: CASSEGRVEAFF.

V usage is TRBV7-3 and J usage is TRBJ2-3; 16 positions agree with TRBD2. In germline, CDR1 is SGHTA, CDR2 FQGTGA. The CDR3 covers 18 residues. After removal of 4 bases from V and 1 base from J, the junction contained 5 bases not matched to a gene. The CDR3 region has the DNA TGTGCCAGCAGCTCGGGACTAGCGGGAGGGCCGGGCACAGATACGCAGTATTTT. Amino acid sequence: CASSSGLAGGPGTDTQYF.

The chain combines TRBV28 with TRBJ2-3; D not resolved. This CDR3 region has 15 residues. Germline CDR1 MDHEN, CDR2 SYDVKM. Trimming pared 3 bases from V and 0 bases from J, leaving 10 bases between. This chain's CDR3 is CASSFRKTSTDTQYF. For the CDR3, the DNA is TGTGCCAGCAGTTTTAGGAAAACTAGCACAGATACGCAGTATTTT.

The chain uses TRBV28 and TRBJ2-7, with TRBD1 identical over 8 bases. Per germline, CDR1 MDHEN and CDR2 SYDVKM. CDR3 length: 15 residues. V shed 2 bases and J 2 bases; nucleotides not matched to a gene: 5. The DNA for the CDR3 is TGTGCCAGCAGTTTACGGGACAGGCCCGCCTACGAGCAGTACTTC. This translates into CASSLRDRPAYEQYF.